This T cell receptor (beta chain) was sequenced during a study of blood T cells in healthy people across ages. Findings of the study overall: Estimated diversity across one million T cells was deemed an underestimate.

Alongside a J-beta primer mix, a sample-barcoded 5' primer served in a second PCR lasting roughly 7 to 12 cycles. Every cDNA molecule carried a tag from a template-switch adaptor bearing 12 random nucleotides. TCRdb fed the 5' RACE reads into MiXCR, producing one record per CDR3 protein. The table shows approximately 1,700,000 distinct CDR3 sequences, with roughly two fifths occurring only once. This CDR3 is built from 17 residues. V was trimmed by 4 bases and J by 0 bases, leaving 18 bases between them. Looked up from germline, CDR1 is DFQATT and CDR2 is SNEGSKA (reference sequence). All donors came from Russia, were Caucasian and healthy, and spanned ages about 6 to 95. This clonotype came up a few times. Its specificity is not known.

The receptor was isolated from a human donor in good health. What was sequenced was blood. This sequence joins TRBV20-1 and TRBJ1-4; no clear D gene. CDR3 loop: CSATPPGQKPTNEKLFF. In DNA form, the CDR3 reads TGCAGTGCTACCCCACCGGGCCAAAAGCCAACTAATGAAAAACTGTTTTTT.